This T cell receptor (beta chain) was captured by sequencing in a study of early T cells in non-severe SARS-CoV-2 infection. Study conclusions and caveats: Clonotype matching in VDJdb favored anti-spike CD8 responses and did not capture private and CD4 specificities.

The TCR library protocol attached unique molecular identifiers to the individual cDNA molecules. A single record per CDR3 protein comes from TCRdb applying MiXCR to the 5' RACE reads. The table lists 65,000 to 95,000 distinct CDR3 sequences, about a sixth of them singletons. About this clonotype: As yet, its antigen is unknown.

Germline CDR1 reads SGHDN; CDR2 reads FVKESK. V was trimmed by 0 bases and J by 0 bases, leaving 15 bases between them. CDR3 length: 17 amino acids. The sequencing input was whole blood. The clonotype comes from an adult who was a healthcare worker with PCR-confirmed SARS-CoV-2 infection or an uninfected control (not recorded which). The gene calls are TRBV14 and TRBJ2-7; the D gene is possibly TRBD1 (5 bases). The CDR3 DNA follows: TGTGCCAGCAGCCAAGAGGCATGGGGCTGGAGCTCCTACGAGCAGTACTTC. Translation gives CASSQEAWGWSSYEQYF.